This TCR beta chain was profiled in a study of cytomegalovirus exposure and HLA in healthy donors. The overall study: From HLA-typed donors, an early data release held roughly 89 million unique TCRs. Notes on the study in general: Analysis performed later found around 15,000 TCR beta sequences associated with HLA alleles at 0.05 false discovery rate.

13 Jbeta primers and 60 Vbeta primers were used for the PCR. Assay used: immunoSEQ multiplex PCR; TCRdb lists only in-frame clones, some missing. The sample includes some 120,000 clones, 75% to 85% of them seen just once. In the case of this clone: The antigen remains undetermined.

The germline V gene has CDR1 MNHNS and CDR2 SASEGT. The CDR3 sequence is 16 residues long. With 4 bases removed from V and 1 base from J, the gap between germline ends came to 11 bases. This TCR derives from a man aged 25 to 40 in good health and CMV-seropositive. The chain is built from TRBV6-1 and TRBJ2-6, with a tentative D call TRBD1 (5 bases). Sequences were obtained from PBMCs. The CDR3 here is CASSVLRGSGANVLTF. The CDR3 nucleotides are TGTGCCAGCAGTGTCTTAAGGGGATCTGGGGCCAACGTCCTGACTTTC.